The entry that follows covers one T cell receptor beta chain sequence. Its specificity is not known. This record belongs to a study of T cell responses to AZD1222 COVID-19 vaccine. V shed 4 bases and J shed 4 bases, with 10 bases lying between them. Germline CDR1 MDHEN, CDR2 SYDVKM. The CDR3 length is 14 residues. Study-level points and caveats: Vaccination with two AZD1222 doses was followed by a rise in Spike-specific TCR breadth and depth. The donor cohort was predominantly white British with a female majority, and clonal diversity may have been underestimated. The reported proportion of spike-specific TCRs targeting unmutated variant regions was nearly half.

Only in-frame clones appear in the TCRdb table, and some are missing; sequencing was by immunoSEQ multiplex PCR. The sample yields 150,000 or so clones, around 85% seen once. Sequencing was performed on peripheral blood, taken on day 0 of MenACWY control vaccination. The chain links TRBV28 to TRBJ2-2; maybe TRBD1 (5 bases). This TCR came from an adult in good health. The CDR3, as DNA: TGTGCCAGCAGTTCGTTTGGGGCCACCGGGGAGCTGTTTTTT. Protein product: CASSSFGATGELFF.